This T cell receptor beta chain was obtained from a study of T-cell reconstitution after alpha-beta-depleted transplantation in children. Preparing the TCRbeta library involved the use of unique molecular identifiers. TCRdb redid the calling of the PCR reads with MiXCR, one entry per CDR3 protein. This table holds more than 200,000 distinct CDR3 sequences, about 24% found once. CDR1 and CDR2 (germline): SGDLS, YYNGEE. The CDR3 is 15 residues long. On this clonotype: At one boundary the junction diverges from the germline segment, which might be a read error.

This chain connects TRBV9 to TRBJ2-1, with D possibly TRBD2 on 5 matching bases. This TCR came from a female patient between 2 and 15 years old who had a stem cell transplant for congenital amegakaryocytic thrombocytopenia, so the T cells may come from the graft donor. The sample consisted of PBMCs, mostly from graft donor cells, taken 360 days after TCRalphabeta/CD19-depleted stem cell transplant. This CDR3 reads CASSVAGNPYHEQFF. DNA of the CDR3: TGTGCCAGCAGCGTAGCCGGGAACCCCTACCATGAGCAGTTCTTC.